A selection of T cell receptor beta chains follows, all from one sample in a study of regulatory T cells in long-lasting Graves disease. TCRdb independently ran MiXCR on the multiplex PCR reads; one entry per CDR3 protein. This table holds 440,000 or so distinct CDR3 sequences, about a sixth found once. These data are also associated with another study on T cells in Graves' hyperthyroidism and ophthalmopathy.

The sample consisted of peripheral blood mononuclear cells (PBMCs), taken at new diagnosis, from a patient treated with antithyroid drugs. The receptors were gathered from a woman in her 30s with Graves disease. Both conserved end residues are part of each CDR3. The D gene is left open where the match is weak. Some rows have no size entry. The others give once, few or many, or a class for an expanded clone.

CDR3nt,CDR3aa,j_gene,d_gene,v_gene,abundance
TGTGCCAGCGCTCCCATCACTGAAGCTTTCTTT,CASAPITEAFF,TRBJ1-1,NA,TRBV28,NA
TGTGCCAGCATCATGGGGGGGCCGGCGGGCGAGCAGTACTTC,CASIMGGPAGEQYF,TRBJ2-7,NA,TRBV12-3/TRBV12-4,many
TGTGCCAGCAGTGAAGGGGGACTAGCGGTCTCCTACAATGAGCAGTTCTTC,CASSEGGLAVSYNEQFF,TRBJ2-1,TRBD2,TRBV2,NA
TGTGCCAGCAGCCCCCGTAGGGGGCACAATGAGCAGTTCTTC,CASSPRRGHNEQFF,TRBJ2-1,TRBD1,TRBV12-3/TRBV12-4,many
TGTGCCAGCAGTCCTTACACTCTAGCGGGAGCCAACGAGCAGTACTTC,CASSPYTLAGANEQYF,TRBJ2-7,TRBD2,TRBV7-8,many
TGTGCCAGCAGCTTAGAGACTAGCGGGAGGCAGTACTTC,CASSLETSGRQYF,TRBJ2-7,TRBD2,TRBV11-2,many
TGCGCCAGCAGCCAGGAGGGACTAGCGCCTCAAGAGACCCAGTACTTC,CASSQEGLAPQETQYF,TRBJ2-5,TRBD2,TRBV4-1,NA
TGTGCCAGCAGTCCGTCGAGGGTGGCCTACGAGCAGTACTTC,CASSPSRVAYEQYF,TRBJ2-7,NA,TRBV6-1,many
TGTGCCAGCAGTCGTATGGATCCCGGGGAGCTGTTTTTT,CASSRMDPGELFF,TRBJ2-2,NA,TRBV7-8,few
TGTGCCAGCGAGTTGATCAGGGCACCTGAAGCTTTCTTT,CASELIRAPEAFF,TRBJ1-1,NA,TRBV28,many
TGTGCCAGCAGTTTTCCAGCGAACACTGAAGCTTTCTTT,CASSFPANTEAFF,TRBJ1-1,NA,TRBV28,NA
TGCGCCAGCAGCTTGACAGGGGGCCTTGGCTACACCTTC,CASSLTGGLGYTF,TRBJ1-2,TRBD1,TRBV5-1,few
TGCAGCGCCTGGGATATGAACACTGAAGCTTTCTTT,CSAWDMNTEAFF,TRBJ1-1,NA,TRBV29-1,few
TGTGCCAGCACGGCGGGGGTCTCCTACAATGAGCAGTTCTTC,CASTAGVSYNEQFF,TRBJ2-1,TRBD2,TRBV10-3,few
TGCAGTGCTAGAGGAAAGGACAGACGGGGCTACGAGCAGTACTTC,CSARGKDRRGYEQYF,TRBJ2-7,NA,TRBV20-1,many
TGTGCCAGCAGACTGGGGGACACTCGCGACACTGAAGCTTTCTTT,CASRLGDTRDTEAFF,TRBJ1-1,NA,TRBV12-3/TRBV12-4,many
TGCGCCAGCAGCTTGGTTGATGGCCCCGTGGATACGCAGTATTTT,CASSLVDGPVDTQYF,TRBJ2-3,NA,TRBV5-1,many
TGTGCCACCAGTGTGGGAAGCAGGACAGATACGCAGTATTTT,CATSVGSRTDTQYF,TRBJ2-3,NA,TRBV24-1,few
TGTGCCAGCAGCCGCAGGGGCGGTAGCACAGATACGCAGTATTTT,CASSRRGGSTDTQYF,TRBJ2-3,NA,TRBV12-3/TRBV12-4,many
TGTGCCAGCAGCCCGCCTGCGGGGGCAGATACGCAGTATTTT,CASSPPAGADTQYF,TRBJ2-3,TRBD2,TRBV7-9,few
TGTGCCACCAGTTCAGGTCTCTCTGGAAACACCATATATTTT,CATSSGLSGNTIYF,TRBJ1-3,NA,TRBV24-1,NA
TGTGCCAGCAGCCAATTCGTGGGTCCCTACGAGCAGTACTTC,CASSQFVGPYEQYF,TRBJ2-7,NA,TRBV3-1,many
TGTGCCAGCAGCCCCTCGACAGGGAGCGGGGAGCTGTTTTTT,CASSPSTGSGELFF,TRBJ2-2,TRBD1,TRBV3-1,many
TGCGCCAGCACCCTGTTAGGCGGGGATGCAGATACGCAGTATTTT,CASTLLGGDADTQYF,TRBJ2-3,NA,TRBV5-1,many
TGTGCCAGCAGCGCCCCGACAGGGCTCAATGAGCAGTTCTTC,CASSAPTGLNEQFF,TRBJ2-1,TRBD1,TRBV9,many
TGTGCCAGTTTTGGCGATGAAAAACTGTTTTTT,CASFGDEKLFF,TRBJ1-4,NA,TRBV6-1,NA
TGTGCCAGCAGTTTAATTAACTTCTGGAATGAGCAGTTCTTC,CASSLINFWNEQFF,TRBJ2-1,NA,TRBV28,NA
TGTGCCAGCAGGGAAGCGGGAGGGCCCCACAATGAGCAGTTCTTC,CASREAGGPHNEQFF,TRBJ2-1,TRBD2,TRBV28,few
TGTGCCAGCAGGTTAGGGACAGGGGCCTTCTACGAGCAGTACTTC,CASRLGTGAFYEQYF,TRBJ2-7,TRBD1,TRBV27,few
TGTGCCAGCAGTCCCCAGACAGCGGAAGAGACCCAGTACTTC,CASSPQTAEETQYF,TRBJ2-5,NA,TRBV28,many
TGTGCCAGCAGCTTAGACCTCAGGGGGGGGGACACTGAAGCTTTCTTT,CASSLDLRGGDTEAFF,TRBJ1-1,TRBD1,TRBV11-2,few
TGTGCCAGCAGCCCAGGACAGCCCCAGCATTTT,CASSPGQPQHF,TRBJ1-5,NA,TRBV28,many
TGTGCCACCAGTGCCTTGGGACTAGCGGGAGGCACCGGGGAGCTGTTTTTT,CATSALGLAGGTGELFF,TRBJ2-2,TRBD2,TRBV24-1,many
TGTGCCAGCAGTTTGGAGGGGACCTACAATGAGCAGTTCTTC,CASSLEGTYNEQFF,TRBJ2-1,NA,TRBV28,many
TGTGCCAGCAGTTTAAGAATGGGGGAGCAGTACTTC,CASSLRMGEQYF,TRBJ2-7,NA,TRBV28,few
TGTGCCAGCAAACCTCAGGGACCCCGCTACGAGCAGTACTTC,CASKPQGPRYEQYF,TRBJ2-7,NA,TRBV28,many
TGTGCCAGCAGCTTAGTTCAGGGGCGAGACACTGAAGCTTTCTTT,CASSLVQGRDTEAFF,TRBJ1-1,NA,TRBV11-2,many
TGCGCCAGCAGCTTGGTTCCGGGTAACACCGGGGAGCTGTTTTTT,CASSLVPGNTGELFF,TRBJ2-2,NA,TRBV5-1,NA
TGTGCCAGCAGCTTATTTACTTCAAACACTGAAGCTTTCTTT,CASSLFTSNTEAFF,TRBJ1-1,NA,TRBV11-2,many
TGCAGTGCTGGGAAGGGCGTAAAAGATACGCAGTATTTT,CSAGKGVKDTQYF,TRBJ2-3,NA,TRBV20-1,many
TGTGCCAGCAAACTTGACGGTGGTTTGGAGACCCAGTACTTC,CASKLDGGLETQYF,TRBJ2-5,NA,TRBV6-1,many
TGTGCCAGTAGCAGGACTGCTAGCAATCAGCCCCAGCATTTT,CASSRTASNQPQHF,TRBJ1-5,NA,TRBV19,few
TGCAGTGCTAGAGATCGTTTGGCGGGACAGGGGCGACCGGCAAACACCGGGGAGCTGTTTTTT,CSARDRLAGQGRPANTGELFF,TRBJ2-2,TRBD1,TRBV20-1,NA
TGTGCCAGCAGCTTAGCACACACTGAAGCTTTCTTT,CASSLAHTEAFF,TRBJ1-1,NA,TRBV11-2,many
TGTGCCAGCAGGAGCATGTTCAATCAGCCCCAGCATTTT,CASRSMFNQPQHF,TRBJ1-5,NA,TRBV6-1,few